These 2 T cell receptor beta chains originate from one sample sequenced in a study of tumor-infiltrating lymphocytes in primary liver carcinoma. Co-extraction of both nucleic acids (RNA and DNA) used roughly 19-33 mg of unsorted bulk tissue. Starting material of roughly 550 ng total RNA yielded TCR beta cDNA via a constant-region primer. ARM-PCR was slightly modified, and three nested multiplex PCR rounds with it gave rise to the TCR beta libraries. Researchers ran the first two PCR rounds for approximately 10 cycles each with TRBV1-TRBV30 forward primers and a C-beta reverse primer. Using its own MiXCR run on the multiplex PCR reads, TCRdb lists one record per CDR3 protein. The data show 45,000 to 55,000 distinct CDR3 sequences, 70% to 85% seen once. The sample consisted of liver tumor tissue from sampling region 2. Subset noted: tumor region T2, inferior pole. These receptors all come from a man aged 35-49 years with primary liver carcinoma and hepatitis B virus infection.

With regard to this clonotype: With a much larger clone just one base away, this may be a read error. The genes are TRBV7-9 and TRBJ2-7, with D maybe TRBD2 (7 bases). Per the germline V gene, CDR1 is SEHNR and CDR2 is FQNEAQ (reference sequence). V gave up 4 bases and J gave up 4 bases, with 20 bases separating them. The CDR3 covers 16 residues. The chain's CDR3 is CASSWPGGAGNYEQYF. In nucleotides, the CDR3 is TGTGCCAGCAGCTGGCCTGGGGGGGCAGGGAATTACGAGCAGTACTTC.

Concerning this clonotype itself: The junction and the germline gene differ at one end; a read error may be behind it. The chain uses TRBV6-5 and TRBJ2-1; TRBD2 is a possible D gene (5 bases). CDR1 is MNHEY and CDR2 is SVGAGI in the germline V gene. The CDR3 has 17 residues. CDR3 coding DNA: TGTGCCAGCAGTTACCTAGCAGGCCACCGATTATACAATGGGCAGTTCTTC. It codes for CASSYLAGHRLYNGQFF.